This entry describes one T cell receptor (beta chain). The V and J ends lost 1 base and 3 bases, in that order; junction bases with no gene match: 10. The germline V gene has CDR1 SGHAT and CDR2 FQNNGV. CDR3 size: 17 residues. Measured with immunoSEQ multiplex PCR; TCRdb has only the in-frame clones, and not every one. The data contain approximately 230,000 clones, 84% of them singletons. This entry comes from a study of blood T cell repertoires in COVID-19. At the level of the study: Samples of COVID-19 (acute and convalescent) were obtained from the United States, Italy and Spain. Nucleic acid was either cDNA or gDNA, and it came from T cells, B-cell-depleted T cells, or PBMCs.

The sequenced sample was peripheral blood. The source of this sequence is a man aged 30 to 45 with active or convalescent COVID-19. The chain has TRBV11-2 and TRBJ2-3, with 7 bases fitting TRBD2. CDR3 in DNA: TGTGCCAGCAGCTTAGGGGGATGGCGGGGGATAACAGATACGCAGTATTTT. Translating it yields CASSLGGWRGITDTQYF.